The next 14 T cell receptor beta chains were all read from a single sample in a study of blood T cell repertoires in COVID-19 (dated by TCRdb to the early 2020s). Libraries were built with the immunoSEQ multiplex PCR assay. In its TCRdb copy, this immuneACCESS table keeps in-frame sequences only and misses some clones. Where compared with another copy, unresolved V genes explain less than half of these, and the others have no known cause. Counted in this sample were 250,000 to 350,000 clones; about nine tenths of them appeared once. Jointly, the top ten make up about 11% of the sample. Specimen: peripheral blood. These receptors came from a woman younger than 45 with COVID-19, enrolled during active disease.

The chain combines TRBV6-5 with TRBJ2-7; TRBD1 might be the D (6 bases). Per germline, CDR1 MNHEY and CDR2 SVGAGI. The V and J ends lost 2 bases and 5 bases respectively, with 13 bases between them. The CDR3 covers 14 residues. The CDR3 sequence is CASSYLRGFNEQYF. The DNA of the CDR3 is TGTGCCAGCAGTTACCTCAGGGGTTTCAACGAGCAGTACTTC.

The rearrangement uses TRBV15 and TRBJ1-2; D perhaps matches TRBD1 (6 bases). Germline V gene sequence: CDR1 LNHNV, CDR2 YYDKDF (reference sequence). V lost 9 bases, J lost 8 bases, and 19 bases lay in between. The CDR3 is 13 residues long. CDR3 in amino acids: CATTTGLYGGYTF. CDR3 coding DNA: TGTGCCACTACTACAGGGCTCTATGGGGGCTACACCTTC.

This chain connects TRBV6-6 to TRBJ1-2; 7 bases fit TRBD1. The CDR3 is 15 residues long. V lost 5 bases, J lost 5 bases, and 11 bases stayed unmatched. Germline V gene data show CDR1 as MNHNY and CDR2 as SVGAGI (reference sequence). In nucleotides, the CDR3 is TGTGCCAGCAGTAATCAGGAGGGGGCGGGATATGGCTACACCTTC. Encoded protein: CASSNQEGAGYGYTF.

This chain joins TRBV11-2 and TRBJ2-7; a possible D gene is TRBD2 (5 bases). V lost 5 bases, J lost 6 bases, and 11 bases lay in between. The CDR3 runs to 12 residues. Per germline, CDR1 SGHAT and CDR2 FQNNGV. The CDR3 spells CASSRGAVEQYF. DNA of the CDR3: TGTGCCAGCAGCCGCGGAGCGGTCGAGCAGTACTTC.

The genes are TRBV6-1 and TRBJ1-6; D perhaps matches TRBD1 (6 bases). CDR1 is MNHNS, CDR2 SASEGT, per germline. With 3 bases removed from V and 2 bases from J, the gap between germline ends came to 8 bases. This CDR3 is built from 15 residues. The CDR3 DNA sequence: TGTGCCAGCAGTGACAGGGGCACCTATAATTCACCCCTCCACTTT. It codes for CASSDRGTYNSPLHF.

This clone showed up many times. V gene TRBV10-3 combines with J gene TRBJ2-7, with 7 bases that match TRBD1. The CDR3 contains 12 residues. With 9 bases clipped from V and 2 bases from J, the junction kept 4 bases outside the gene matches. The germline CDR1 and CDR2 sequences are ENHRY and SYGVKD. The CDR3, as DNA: TGTGCCATTCGACAGGGCACCTACGAGCAGTACTTC. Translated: CAIRQGTYEQYF.

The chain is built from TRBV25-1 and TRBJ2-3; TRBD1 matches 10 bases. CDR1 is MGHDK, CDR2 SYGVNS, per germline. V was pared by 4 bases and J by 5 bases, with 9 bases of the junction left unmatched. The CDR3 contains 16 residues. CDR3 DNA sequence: TGTGCCAGCAGTGCTCCTGTGGACAGGGGGGGAGATACGCAGTATTTT. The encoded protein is CASSAPVDRGGDTQYF.

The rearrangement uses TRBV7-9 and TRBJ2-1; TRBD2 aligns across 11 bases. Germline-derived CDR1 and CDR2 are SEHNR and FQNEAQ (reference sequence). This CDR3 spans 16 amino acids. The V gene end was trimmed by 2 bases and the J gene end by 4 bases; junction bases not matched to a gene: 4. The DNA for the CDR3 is TGTGCCAGCAGCTTATACTTAGCGGGAGGGTACAATGAGCAGTTCTTC. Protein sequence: CASSLYLAGGYNEQFF.

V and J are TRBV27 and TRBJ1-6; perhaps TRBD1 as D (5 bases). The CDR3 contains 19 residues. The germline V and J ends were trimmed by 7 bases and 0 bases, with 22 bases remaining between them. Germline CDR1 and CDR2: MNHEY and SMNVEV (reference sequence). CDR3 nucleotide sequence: TGTGCCAGCAAAGTTGTGGCGGGACTCTCGAGCTCCTATAATTCACCCCTCCACTTT. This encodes CASKVVAGLSSSYNSPLHF.

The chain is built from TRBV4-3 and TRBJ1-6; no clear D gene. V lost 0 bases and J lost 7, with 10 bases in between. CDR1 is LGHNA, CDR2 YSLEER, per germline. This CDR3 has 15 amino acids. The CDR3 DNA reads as TGCGCCAGCAGCCAAGAAACTAATTTAAATTCACCCCTCCACTTT. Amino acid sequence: CASSQETNLNSPLHF.

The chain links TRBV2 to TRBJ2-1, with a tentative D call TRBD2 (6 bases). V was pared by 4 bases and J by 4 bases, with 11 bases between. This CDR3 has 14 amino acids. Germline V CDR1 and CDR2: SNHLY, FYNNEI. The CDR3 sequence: CASSGGGQYNEQFF. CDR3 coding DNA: TGTGCCAGCAGTGGTGGAGGGCAGTACAATGAGCAGTTCTTC. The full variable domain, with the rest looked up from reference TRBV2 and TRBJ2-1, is EPEVTQTPSHQVTQMGQEVILRCVPISNHLYFYWYRQILGQKVEFLVSFYNNEISEKSEIFDDQFSVERPDGSNFTLKIRSTKLEDSAMYFCASSGGGQYNEQFFGPGTRLTVL.

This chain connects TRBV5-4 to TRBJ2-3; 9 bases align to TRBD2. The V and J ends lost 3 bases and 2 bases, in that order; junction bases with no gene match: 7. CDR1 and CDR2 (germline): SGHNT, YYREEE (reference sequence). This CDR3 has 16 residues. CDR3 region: CASSSEREAPTDTQYF. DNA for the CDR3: TGTGCCAGCAGCTCAGAGCGGGAGGCCCCCACAGATACGCAGTATTTT. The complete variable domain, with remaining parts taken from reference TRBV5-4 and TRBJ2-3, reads ETGVTQSPTHLIKTRGQQVTLRCSSQSGHNTVSWYQQALGQGPQFIFQYYREEENGRGNFPPRFSGLQFPNYSSELNVNALELDDSALYLCASSSEREAPTDTQYFGPGTRLTVL.

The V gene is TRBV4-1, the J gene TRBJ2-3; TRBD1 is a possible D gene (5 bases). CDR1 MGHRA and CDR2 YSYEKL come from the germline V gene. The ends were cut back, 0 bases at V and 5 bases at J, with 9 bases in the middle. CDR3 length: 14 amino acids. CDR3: CASSQDDRRDTQYF. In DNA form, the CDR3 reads TGCGCCAGCAGCCAAGACGACAGAAGAGATACGCAGTATTTT.

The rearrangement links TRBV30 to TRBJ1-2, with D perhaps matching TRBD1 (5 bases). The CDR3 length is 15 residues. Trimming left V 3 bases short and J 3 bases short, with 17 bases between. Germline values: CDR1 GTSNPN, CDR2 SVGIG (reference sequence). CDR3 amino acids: CAWRVIDGRDYGYTF. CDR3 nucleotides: TGTGCCTGGAGGGTTATTGACGGCAGGGACTATGGCTACACCTTC. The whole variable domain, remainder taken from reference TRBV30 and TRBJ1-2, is SQTIHQWPATLVQPVGSPLSLECTVEGTSNPNLYWYRQAAGRGLQLLFYSVGIGQISSEVPQNLSASRPQDRQFILSSKKLLLSDSGFYLCAWRVIDGRDYGYTFGSGTRLTVV.